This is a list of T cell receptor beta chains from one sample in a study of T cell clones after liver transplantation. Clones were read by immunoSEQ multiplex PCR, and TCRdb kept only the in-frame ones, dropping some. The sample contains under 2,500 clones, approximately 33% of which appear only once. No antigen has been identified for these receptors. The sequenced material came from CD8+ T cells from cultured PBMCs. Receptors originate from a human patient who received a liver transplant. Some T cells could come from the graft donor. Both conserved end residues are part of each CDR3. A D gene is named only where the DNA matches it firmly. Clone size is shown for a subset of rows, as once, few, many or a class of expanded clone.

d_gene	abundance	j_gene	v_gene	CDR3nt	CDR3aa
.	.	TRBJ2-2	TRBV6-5	TGTGCCAGCAGTTGGGACACCGGGGAGCTGTTTTTT	CASSWDTGELFF
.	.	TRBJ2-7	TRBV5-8	TGTGCCAGCAGCTTGCGGGGCTCCTACGAGCAGTACTTC	CASSLRGSYEQYF
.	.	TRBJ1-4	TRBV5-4	TGTGCCAGCAGCCAGGACGACTTGGAGGAAAAACTGTTTTTT	CASSQDDLEEKLFF
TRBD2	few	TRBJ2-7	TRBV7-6	TGTGCCAGCAGCCTCGGACTAGCGGGGGAGTCGGGGAGCCTCTACGAGCAGTACTTC	CASSLGLAGESGSLYEQYF
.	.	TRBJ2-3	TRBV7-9	TGTGCCAGCCAACTCGGCTCCAGTTATCTAACTTTCGCAGATACGCAGTATTTT	CASQLGSSYLTFADTQYF
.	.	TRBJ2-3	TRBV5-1	TGCGCCAGCAGAGGAGTAACGGCCTACACAGATACGCAGTATTTT	CASRGVTAYTDTQYF
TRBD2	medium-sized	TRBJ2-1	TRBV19	TGTGCCAGTACCCGACTAGCGGGAGGGGATGAGCAGTTCTTC	CASTRLAGGDEQFF
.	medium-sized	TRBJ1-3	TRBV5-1	TGCGCCAGCAGCTCCCTTCCGGGACTGACCTCTGGAAACACCATATATTTT	CASSSLPGLTSGNTIYF
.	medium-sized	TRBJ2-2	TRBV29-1	TGCAGCGTTGAGGAACGGGGGAGACGGGACGGGGAGCTGTTTTTT	CSVEERGRRDGELFF
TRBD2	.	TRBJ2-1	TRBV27	TGTGCCAGCGGGGCTAGCGGGTGGAACAATGAGCAGTTCTTC	CASGASGWNNEQFF
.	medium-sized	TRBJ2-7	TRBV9	TGTGCCAGCAGTGTTGGGGACGCCAGCTCCTACGAGCAGTACTTC	CASSVGDASSYEQYF
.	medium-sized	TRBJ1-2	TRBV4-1	TGCGCCAGCAGTGATACCGGGAGGGGCTACACCTTC	CASSDTGRGYTF
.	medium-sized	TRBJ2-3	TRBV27	TGTGCCAGCAGTTTAGGGCTTGCGGATACGCAGTATTTT	CASSLGLADTQYF
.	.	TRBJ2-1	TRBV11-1	TGTGCCAGCAGCTTAGCGCCTGGGAGCTACAATGAGCAGTTCTTC	CASSLAPGSYNEQFF
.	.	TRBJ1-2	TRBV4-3	TGCGCCAGCAGTGATACCGGGAGGGGCTACACCTTC	CASSDTGRGYTF
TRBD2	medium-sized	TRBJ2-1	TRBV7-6	TGTGCCAGCAGCTTATATCCCGGACTAGCGGAGATAGCCTCCTACAATGAGCAGTTCTTC	CASSLYPGLAEIASYNEQFF
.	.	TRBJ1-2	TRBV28	TGTGCCAGCAGTTGGGGAGACTATGGCTACACCTTC	CASSWGDYGYTF
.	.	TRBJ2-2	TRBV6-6	TGTGCCACACAGGGACCCTACACCGGGGAGCTGTTTTTT	CATQGPYTGELFF
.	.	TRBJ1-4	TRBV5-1	TGCGCCAGCAGCTTGGTCCCGGGGGCCGGTGAAAAACTGTTTTTT	CASSLVPGAGEKLFF
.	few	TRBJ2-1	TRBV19	TGTGCCAGTAGTCTCGTCGGGGTTGAGCAGTTCTTC	CASSLVGVEQFF
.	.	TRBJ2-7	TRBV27	TGTGCCAGCAGTTACCCCCTGTGGTACGAGCAGTACTTC	CASSYPLWYEQYF
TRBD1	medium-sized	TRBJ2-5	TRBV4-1	TGCGCCAGCAGCCAAGATCAGGGACAGGAAGAGACCCAGTACTTC	CASSQDQGQEETQYF
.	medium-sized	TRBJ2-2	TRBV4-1	TGCGCCAGCAGCCAAGAGGGGCGGACCGGGGAGCTGTTTTTT	CASSQEGRTGELFF
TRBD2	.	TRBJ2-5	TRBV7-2	TGTGCCAGCAGCCATGGGACTAGAAACCAAGAGACCCAGTACTTC	CASSHGTRNQETQYF
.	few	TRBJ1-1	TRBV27	TGTGCCAGCAGTTTCGGGGGTGGCACTGAAGCTTTCTTT	CASSFGGGTEAFF
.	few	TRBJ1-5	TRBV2	TGTGCCAGCAGTGAGTCGGCGGGGGATCAGCCCCAGCATTTT	CASSESAGDQPQHF